Listed below are T cell receptor beta chains from one sample, sequenced in a study of OX40 agonist ivuxolimab in advanced cancers. The table came from immunoSEQ multiplex PCR; TCRdb's copy has only in-frame clones and leaves some out. This sample carries 68,000 or so clones, 65% to 85% of them seen once, and the ten largest clones take approximately 10%. Sequencing was performed on CD4+ or CD8+ T cells sorted from blood, taken in a trial of the OX40 agonist ivuxolimab. These receptors were collected from an adult with an advanced solid tumor such as melanoma, head and neck, liver or kidney cancer. CDR3s include the opening cysteine and the closing phenylalanine or tryptophan. D genes are given only for firm matches. Expanded clones are given a class, and other clones once, few, many or no size at all.

>TRBV9|TRBD2|TRBJ2-3|.
CASKKERGGSDTQYF
TGTGCCAGCAAAAAGGAGCGGGGGGGCTCAGATACGCAGTATTTT
>TRBV5-1|TRBD1|TRBJ2-1|.
CASSVQGQTDYNEQFF
TGCGCCAGCAGCGTACAGGGACAGACGGATTACAATGAGCAGTTCTTC
>TRBV15|TRBD1|TRBJ1-2|.
CATSRDHAGTGVGYTF
TGTGCCACCAGCAGAGACCACGCCGGGACAGGGGTTGGCTACACCTTC
>TRBV28|.|TRBJ1-2|.
CASSLGGVWGYTF
TGTGCCAGCAGTTTAGGAGGGGTCTGGGGCTACACCTTC
>TRBV18|.|TRBJ2-3|.
CASSPPLLGPTDTQYF
TGTGCCAGCTCACCACCCCTGCTAGGCCCCACAGATACGCAGTATTTT
>TRBV28|TRBD2|TRBJ2-7|.
CASSFSLAGAYEQYF
TGTGCCAGCAGTTTCTCCCTAGCGGGGGCCTACGAGCAGTACTTC
>TRBV28|.|TRBJ2-7|once
CASSLGYYEQYF
TGTGCCAGCAGTCTCGGATACTACGAGCAGTACTTC
>TRBV7-6|.|TRBJ1-3|.
CASSLGQIGNTIYF
TGTGCCAGCAGCCTCGGACAGATCGGAAACACCATATATTTT
>TRBV18|TRBD1|TRBJ1-4|.
CASSPDRGQGKLFF
TGTGCCAGCTCACCGGACAGGGGGCAAGGAAAACTGTTTTTT
>TRBV5-4|.|TRBJ2-5|once
CASSPAGAETQYF
TGTGCCAGCAGCCCGGCGGGGGCAGAGACCCAGTACTTC
>TRBV19|TRBD2|TRBJ2-3|.
CASSMPSERGGTDTQYF
TGTGCCAGTAGTATGCCCTCTGAGCGGGGGGGCACAGATACGCAGTATTTT
>TRBV9|.|TRBJ1-1|.
CASRDGSNAGEAFF
TGTGCCAGCAGAGATGGATCAAATGCGGGTGAAGCTTTCTTT
>TRBV2|TRBD1|TRBJ1-4|.
CASREDRGRGKLFF
TGTGCCAGCAGGGAAGACAGGGGTCGTGGAAAACTGTTTTTT
>TRBV10-3|TRBD2|TRBJ2-2|.
CAISESAGLAANTGELFF
TGTGCCATCAGTGAGTCGGCTGGACTAGCGGCGAACACCGGGGAGCTGTTTTTT
>TRBV18|.|TRBJ2-1|.
CASSPKRTNYNEQFF
TGTGCCAGCTCACCAAAAAGGACAAATTACAATGAGCAGTTCTTC
>TRBV6-1|.|TRBJ1-4|.
CASGLGNEKLFF
TGTGCCTCGGGGCTTGGTAATGAAAAACTGTTTTTT
>TRBV4-1|.|TRBJ2-5|once
CASIPRFKGTQYF
TGCGCCAGCATCCCCCGGTTTAAGGGGACCCAGTACTTC
>TRBV4-1|.|TRBJ1-1|.
CASSQDPPGMVNTEAFF
TGCGCCAGCAGCCAAGACCCTCCAGGGATGGTGAACACTGAAGCTTTCTTT
>TRBV4-1|TRBD2|TRBJ2-2|.
CASSHIGLAGSGHTGELFF
TGCGCCAGCAGCCACATTGGACTAGCGGGTTCTGGGCACACCGGGGAGCTGTTTTTT
>TRBV7-8|TRBD2|TRBJ2-6|.
CASIPRGTGANVLTF
TGTGCCAGCATCCCGCGGGGGACTGGGGCCAACGTCCTGACTTTC
>TRBV5-1|.|TRBJ2-1|once
CASSSVAGAFSYNEQFF
TGCGCCAGCAGCTCGGTCGCGGGGGCATTCTCCTACAATGAGCAGTTCTTC
>TRBV6-1|.|TRBJ2-4|few
CASQGGWAIQYF
TGTGCCAGCCAAGGAGGTTGGGCCATTCAGTACTTC
>TRBV4-2|.|TRBJ2-5|once
CASSQGAGARSETQYF
TGTGCCAGCAGCCAAGGAGCAGGGGCAAGGTCAGAGACCCAGTACTTC
>TRBV6-1|.|TRBJ1-2|.
CASSELGGIYTF
TGTGCCAGCAGTGAACTTGGGGGAATCTACACCTTC